This is a list of T cell receptor beta chains from one sample in a study of CD8+CD57+ T cells in acquired aplastic anemia. One entry per CDR3 protein, called by TCRdb with MiXCR from the reads. The sample has some 180,000 distinct CDR3 sequences, roughly three fifths seen once. Sequenced sample: sorted CD4+, CD8+, or CD8+CD57+ T cells (not recorded which) from PBMCs. Every receptor here comes from a human donor with aplastic anemia. Both conserved end residues are part of each CDR3. D genes are given only for firm matches. Size is omitted from some rows. Given values are once, few, many or a class for expanded clones.

clone_size: -; d_call: TRBD1; j_call: TRBJ1-5; v_call: TRBV19; cdr3_aa: CASRPQGASNQPQHF; cdr3_nt: TGTGCCAGTAGGCCACAGGGGGCTAGCAATCAGCCCCAGCATTTT
clone_size: -; d_call: -; j_call: TRBJ2-5; v_call: TRBV7-9; cdr3_aa: CASSLEGKQETQYF; cdr3_nt: TGTGCCAGCAGCTTAGAAGGAAAACAAGAGACCCAGTACTTC
clone_size: once; d_call: TRBD1; j_call: TRBJ2-5; v_call: TRBV20-1; cdr3_aa: CSARDTGTGNGETQYF; cdr3_nt: TGCAGTGCTAGAGATACCGGGACAGGGAATGGTGAGACCCAGTACTTC
clone_size: many; d_call: -; j_call: TRBJ2-7; v_call: TRBV19; cdr3_aa: CASSIAVGRIYEQYF; cdr3_nt: TGTGCCAGTAGTATAGCCGTCGGAAGGATTTACGAGCAGTACTTC
clone_size: -; d_call: -; j_call: TRBJ2-3; v_call: TRBV7-2; cdr3_aa: CDSSPQEGRKQYF; cdr3_nt: TGTGACAGCAGCCCCCAGGAGGGGCGAAAACAGTATTTT
clone_size: -; d_call: -; j_call: TRBJ1-3; v_call: TRBV3-1; cdr3_aa: CASSQDVTQPFSGNTIYF; cdr3_nt: TGTGCCAGCAGCCAAGATGTGACCCAGCCTTTCTCTGGAAACACCATATATTTT
clone_size: -; d_call: -; j_call: TRBJ1-5; v_call: TRBV10-3; cdr3_aa: CAISESMGNEAQPQHF; cdr3_nt: TGTGCCATCAGTGAGTCGATGGGGAATGAGGCTCAGCCCCAGCATTTT
clone_size: once; d_call: -; j_call: TRBJ2-1; v_call: TRBV7-9; cdr3_aa: CASSLSVPANEQFF; cdr3_nt: TGTGCCAGCAGCTTAAGTGTACCGGCCAATGAGCAGTTCTTC
clone_size: once; d_call: -; j_call: TRBJ1-5; v_call: TRBV20-1; cdr3_aa: CSADPGHRSVYNEPQHF; cdr3_nt: TGCAGTGCTGATCCGGGACACCGTTCTGTGTACAATGAGCCCCAGCATTTT
clone_size: -; d_call: TRBD2; j_call: TRBJ2-5; v_call: TRBV20-1; cdr3_aa: CSARIGLAQETQYF; cdr3_nt: TGCAGTGCTAGAATTGGACTAGCGCAAGAGACCCAGTACTTC
clone_size: many; d_call: -; j_call: TRBJ1-5; v_call: TRBV19; cdr3_aa: CASSIGGVQPQHF; cdr3_nt: TGTGCCAGTAGTATAGGAGGGGTGCAGCCCCAGCATTTT
clone_size: -; d_call: -; j_call: TRBJ1-2; v_call: TRBV7-9; cdr3_aa: CASSQEGGTNYGYTF; cdr3_nt: TGCGCCAGCAGCCAAGAAGGGGGGACCAACTATGGCTACACCTTC
clone_size: -; d_call: -; j_call: TRBJ1-4; v_call: TRBV7-9; cdr3_aa: CASSLIGFHEKLFF; cdr3_nt: TGTGCCAGCAGCTTAATAGGGTTCCATGAAAAACTGTTTTTT
clone_size: many; d_call: -; j_call: TRBJ2-2; v_call: TRBV2; cdr3_aa: CASSEREVEELFF; cdr3_nt: TGTGCCAGCAGTGAAAGGGAGGTGGAGGAGCTGTTTTTT
clone_size: -; d_call: TRBD2; j_call: TRBJ2-1; v_call: TRBV14; cdr3_aa: CASSQVPHSGGPRYNEQFF; cdr3_nt: TGTGCCAGCAGCCAAGTACCACACTCGGGGGGGCCACGATACAATGAGCAGTTCTTC
clone_size: -; d_call: -; j_call: TRBJ2-5; v_call: TRBV7-9; cdr3_aa: CAIRRWEQETQYF; cdr3_nt: TGTGCCATCAGACGTTGGGAACAAGAGACCCAGTACTTC
clone_size: -; d_call: -; j_call: TRBJ2-1; v_call: TRBV10-3; cdr3_aa: CAIRPGRQTEQFF; cdr3_nt: TGTGCCATCAGGCCGGGGAGACAGACCGAGCAGTTCTTC
clone_size: -; d_call: TRBD1; j_call: TRBJ2-1; v_call: TRBV20-1; cdr3_aa: CSAPGTGLNEQFF; cdr3_nt: TGCAGTGCTCCCGGGACAGGGTTGAATGAGCAGTTCTTC
clone_size: -; d_call: TRBD2; j_call: TRBJ2-5; v_call: TRBV15; cdr3_aa: CATSLGAGETQYF; cdr3_nt: TGTGCCACTTCTTTGGGAGCGGGGGAGACCCAGTACTTC
clone_size: many; d_call: -; j_call: TRBJ1-1; v_call: TRBV3-1; cdr3_aa: CASSQVGGGRTEAFF; cdr3_nt: TGTGCCAGCAGCCAAGTCGGAGGAGGTCGCACTGAAGCTTTCTTT
clone_size: many; d_call: TRBD1; j_call: TRBJ2-3; v_call: TRBV9; cdr3_aa: CASSVMDRTDTQYF; cdr3_nt: TGTGCCAGCAGCGTTATGGACAGGACAGATACGCAGTATTTT
clone_size: few; d_call: TRBD2; j_call: TRBJ2-5; v_call: TRBV7-6; cdr3_aa: CASSLASGGAWETQYF; cdr3_nt: TGTGCCAGCAGCTTAGCGAGCGGGGGGGCCTGGGAGACCCAGTACTTC
clone_size: many; d_call: TRBD1; j_call: TRBJ2-1; v_call: TRBV7-9; cdr3_aa: CASSPYADRGLALQFF; cdr3_nt: TGTGCCAGCAGCCCCTATGCCGACAGGGGGCTAGCTCTGCAGTTCTTC
clone_size: -; d_call: -; j_call: TRBJ2-1; v_call: TRBV6-2/TRBV6-3; cdr3_aa: CASSYWVAVYYNEQFF; cdr3_nt: TGTGCCAGCAGTTACTGGGTAGCGGTCTACTACAATGAGCAGTTCTTC
clone_size: -; d_call: -; j_call: TRBJ2-2; v_call: TRBV20-1; cdr3_aa: CSASENTGELFF; cdr3_nt: TGCAGTGCTAGTGAGAACACCGGGGAGCTGTTTTTT
clone_size: -; d_call: -; j_call: TRBJ1-3; v_call: TRBV20-1; cdr3_aa: CSVGVVGGSGNTIYF; cdr3_nt: TGCAGCGTTGGGGTGGTAGGCGGCTCTGGAAACACCATATATTTT
clone_size: -; d_call: TRBD2; j_call: TRBJ2-3; v_call: TRBV5-1; cdr3_aa: CASSFLLAGNTDTQYF; cdr3_nt: TGCGCCAGCAGCTTCTTGCTAGCGGGGAACACAGATACGCAGTATTTT
clone_size: once; d_call: -; j_call: TRBJ2-1; v_call: TRBV5-1; cdr3_aa: CASSQYSTPSYNEQFF; cdr3_nt: TGCGCCAGCAGCCAATACTCGACCCCTTCCTACAATGAGCAGTTCTTC
clone_size: -; d_call: -; j_call: TRBJ1-1; v_call: TRBV9; cdr3_aa: CASTGLADTEAFF; cdr3_nt: TGTGCCAGCACGGGACTAGCGGACACTGAAGCTTTCTTT
clone_size: -; d_call: TRBD2; j_call: TRBJ2-5; v_call: TRBV5-1; cdr3_aa: CASSGGPSGGAEETQYF; cdr3_nt: TGCGCCAGCAGCGGTGGGCCTAGCGGGGGGGCCGAAGAGACCCAGTACTTC
clone_size: many; d_call: -; j_call: TRBJ1-2; v_call: TRBV5-8; cdr3_aa: CASSPRTAIRDYGYTF; cdr3_nt: TGTGCCAGCAGCCCTCGGACAGCGATCAGGGACTATGGCTACACCTTC
clone_size: -; d_call: -; j_call: TRBJ1-1; v_call: TRBV29-1; cdr3_aa: CSVVGRDTEAFF; cdr3_nt: TGCAGCGTTGTGGGGCGAGACACTGAAGCTTTCTTT
clone_size: -; d_call: -; j_call: TRBJ2-5; v_call: TRBV6-5; cdr3_aa: CASSEAPSQESQYF; cdr3_nt: TGTGCCAGCAGTGAAGCACCCTCGCAAGAGTCCCAGTACTTC
clone_size: many; d_call: -; j_call: TRBJ2-1; v_call: TRBV4-1; cdr3_aa: CASSPQGGNEQFF; cdr3_nt: TGCGCCAGCAGCCCACAGGGGGGGAATGAGCAGTTCTTC
clone_size: -; d_call: -; j_call: TRBJ2-2; v_call: TRBV19; cdr3_aa: CASGVGLMNTGELFF; cdr3_nt: TGTGCCAGTGGGGTTGGACTGATGAACACCGGGGAGCTGTTTTTT
clone_size: many; d_call: -; j_call: TRBJ1-1; v_call: TRBV5-6; cdr3_aa: CASSLAGNMNTEAFF; cdr3_nt: TGTGCCAGCAGCTTGGCGGGAAACATGAACACTGAAGCTTTCTTT
clone_size: -; d_call: -; j_call: TRBJ2-7; v_call: TRBV20-1; cdr3_aa: CSARGDGVHSYEQYF; cdr3_nt: TGCAGTGCTAGGGGTGACGGGGTCCACTCCTACGAGCAGTACTTC
clone_size: -; d_call: -; j_call: TRBJ2-2; v_call: TRBV24-1; cdr3_aa: CATLGRATGELFF; cdr3_nt: TGTGCCACCCTAGGCAGAGCCACCGGGGAGCTGTTTTTT
clone_size: -; d_call: TRBD2; j_call: TRBJ2-5; v_call: TRBV5-1; cdr3_aa: CASSWGGEETQYF; cdr3_nt: TGCGCCAGCAGCTGGGGGGGGGAAGAGACCCAGTACTTC
clone_size: -; d_call: -; j_call: TRBJ2-7; v_call: TRBV19; cdr3_aa: CASSITSGSSYEQYF; cdr3_nt: TGTGCCAGTAGTATAACGTCCGGCAGCAGCTACGAGCAGTACTTC
clone_size: few; d_call: -; j_call: TRBJ1-3; v_call: TRBV2; cdr3_aa: CASIRGTRSSGNTIYF; cdr3_nt: TGTGCCAGCATCCGTGGGACACGAAGCTCTGGAAACACCATATATTTT
clone_size: -; d_call: -; j_call: TRBJ2-1; v_call: TRBV30; cdr3_aa: CAWSVGSGEQFF; cdr3_nt: TGTGCCTGGAGTGTAGGTAGCGGTGAGCAGTTCTTC
clone_size: -; d_call: -; j_call: TRBJ1-2; v_call: TRBV25-1; cdr3_aa: CASSAYPGQGGAGYGYTF; cdr3_nt: TGTGCCAGCAGTGCCTATCCGGGACAAGGCGGCGCTGGCTATGGCTACACCTTC
clone_size: many; d_call: -; j_call: TRBJ2-7; v_call: TRBV12-5; cdr3_aa: CASGPWKYEQYF; cdr3_nt: TGTGCTAGTGGTCCTTGGAAATACGAGCAGTACTTC
clone_size: -; d_call: -; j_call: TRBJ2-7; v_call: TRBV20-1; cdr3_aa: CSAKTTGYEQYF; cdr3_nt: TGCAGTGCTAAGACGACAGGCTACGAGCAGTACTTC
clone_size: -; d_call: -; j_call: TRBJ2-5; v_call: TRBV11-1; cdr3_aa: CASGRGQETQYF; cdr3_nt: TGTGCCAGCGGCAGGGGACAAGAGACCCAGTACTTC
clone_size: many; d_call: TRBD1; j_call: TRBJ2-4; v_call: TRBV2; cdr3_aa: CASSPGTGGENIQYF; cdr3_nt: TGTGCCAGCAGTCCCGGGACAGGGGGCGAAAACATTCAGTACTTC
clone_size: -; d_call: -; j_call: TRBJ1-6; v_call: TRBV19; cdr3_aa: CASSSRGSSPLHF; cdr3_nt: TGTGCCAGTAGTAGCAGGGGAAGTTCACCCCTCCACTTT
clone_size: -; d_call: TRBD1; j_call: TRBJ1-2; v_call: TRBV7-2; cdr3_aa: CASSGPGQGASGYTF; cdr3_nt: TGTGCCAGCAGCGGACCGGGACAGGGGGCTAGTGGCTACACCTTC
clone_size: few; d_call: -; j_call: TRBJ2-7; v_call: TRBV6-5; cdr3_aa: CASSPQGGGEQYF; cdr3_nt: TGTGCCAGCAGTCCACAAGGGGGGGGCGAGCAGTACTTC
clone_size: -; d_call: -; j_call: TRBJ2-1; v_call: TRBV19; cdr3_aa: CARSPTGTQQFF; cdr3_nt: TGTGCCAGGTCCCCAACAGGGACCCAGCAGTTCTTC
clone_size: many; d_call: -; j_call: TRBJ2-1; v_call: TRBV5-1; cdr3_aa: CASSLGAGSYNEQFF; cdr3_nt: TGCGCCAGCAGCTTGGGGGCGGGGTCCTACAATGAGCAGTTCTTC
clone_size: -; d_call: -; j_call: TRBJ2-3; v_call: TRBV14; cdr3_aa: CASSDVTGRPDTQYF; cdr3_nt: TGTGCCAGCAGCGATGTAACAGGGAGACCAGATACGCAGTATTTT
clone_size: few; d_call: -; j_call: TRBJ2-7; v_call: TRBV20-1; cdr3_aa: CSASGVVAGEQYF; cdr3_nt: TGCAGTGCTAGCGGGGTGGTAGCCGGCGAGCAGTACTTC
clone_size: many; d_call: -; j_call: TRBJ1-6; v_call: TRBV2; cdr3_aa: CASSVVSGRSSSYNSPLHF; cdr3_nt: TGTGCCAGCAGTGTTGTAAGTGGGCGGTCGAGCTCCTATAATTCACCCCTCCACTTT